This T cell receptor (beta chain) originates from a study of molecular identifiers for immune sequencing clone quantification. Study information: Naive CD8 RNA (about 19,000 or 110,000 cells) was divided into five aliquots, with four sequenced.

Findings and caveats of the study: Highly expanded clone sizes could be underestimated by identical TCR molecules that share a barcode.

Note on this clonotype: Its antigen remains unknown.

The germline V gene encodes CDR1 SGHAT and CDR2 FQNNGV. V was clipped by 1 base and J by 0 bases, with 9 bases between them. This CDR3 region has 16 residues. TCRdb analysed the PCR reads with MiXCR anew, one entry per CDR3 protein. The data contain about half a million distinct CDR3 sequences, about 26% of them singletons. Naive CD8 libraries were made from approximately 20,000 to 1,000,000 sorted cells, and they used 10%, 30% or 50% RNA. The sample consisted of naive CD8+ T cells from blood, with Jurkat cell RNA spiked in. Subset specified: FACS-sorted CD8+CD4-CCR7+CD45RA+ naive T cells. The chain employs TRBV11-2 and TRBJ1-4; D possibly corresponds to TRBD1 (6 bases). This TCR was recovered from a human donor in good health. Some libraries in this study had Jurkat cell RNA spiked in. CDR3 DNA sequence: TGTGCCAGCAGCTTAGGATGGACAGCAACTAATGAAAAACTGTTTTTT. This gives the protein CASSLGWTATNEKLFF.